The rows below give T cell receptor beta chains drawn from one sample of a study of blood T cell repertoires in COVID-19. Sequenced by immunoSEQ multiplex PCR; TCRdb stores in-frame clones only, minus some. The table lists some 260,000 clones, around 84% of them singletons, with around 3.9% in the top ten. The sample comprised PBMCs or T cells enriched from blood (not recorded which). The receptor set was obtained from a man aged 25 to 40 with acute COVID-19. Each CDR3 is given with its conserved first and last residue. The D gene is left open where the match is weak. Clone size is shown for a subset of rows, as once, few, many or a class of expanded clone.

v_gene	j_gene	abundance	d_gene	CDR3aa	CDR3nt
TRBV14	TRBJ2-1	few	TRBD1	CASSQVDRGSEQFF	TGTGCCAGCAGCCAAGTAGACAGGGGGAGTGAGCAGTTCTTC
TRBV11-2	TRBJ2-1	.	TRBD2	CASRRPGTSGKNEQFF	TGTGCCAGCAGACGACCCGGGACTAGCGGGAAGAATGAGCAGTTCTTC
TRBV11-2	TRBJ1-2	.	TRBD1	CASSRDRTYGYTF	TGTGCCAGCAGCCGGGACAGAACCTATGGCTACACCTTC
TRBV19	TRBJ2-2	.	TRBD1	CASSIDPAGTGMGELFF	TGTGCCAGTAGTATAGATCCCGCTGGGACAGGGATGGGGGAGCTGTTTTTT
TRBV7-8	TRBJ1-2	.	TRBD1	CASSLVGAGGANGYTF	TGTGCCAGCAGCTTAGTCGGGGCAGGGGGCGCCAATGGCTACACCTTC
TRBV6-5	TRBJ1-1	.	.	CASSYSRVGMNTEAFF	TGTGCCAGCAGTTACTCACGGGTAGGCATGAACACTGAAGCTTTCTTT
TRBV2	TRBJ1-3	.	TRBD1	CASSLKGGQGPGNTIYF	TGTGCCAGCAGCCTAAAGGGGGGACAGGGTCCAGGAAACACCATATATTTT
TRBV19	TRBJ1-1	.	.	CATAVGGDTEAFF	TGTGCCACCGCCGTGGGGGGGGACACTGAAGCTTTCTTT
TRBV5-1	TRBJ2-3	.	.	CASTSRGSRGTDTQYF	TGCGCCAGCACCTCCAGGGGTTCCCGGGGCACAGATACGCAGTATTTT
TRBV28	TRBJ2-5	.	.	CASSTPQETQYF	TGTGCCAGCAGTACACCACAAGAGACCCAGTACTTC
TRBV7-2	TRBJ2-3	few	.	CASSSVGADTDTQYF	TGTGCCAGCAGCTCGGTCGGCGCGGACACAGATACGCAGTATTTT
TRBV5-1	TRBJ1-2	once	TRBD1	CASSPGTGTGRGYTF	TGTGCCAGCAGCCCCGGAACGGGGACAGGGAGAGGCTACACCTTC
TRBV7-2	TRBJ2-3	.	TRBD1	CASSHLRQGNTDTQYF	TGTGCCAGCAGCCACCTCCGACAGGGTAACACAGATACGCAGTATTTT
TRBV10-1	TRBJ2-3	.	.	CASRGDTTTDTQYF	TGCGCCAGCAGGGGGGACACCACCACAGATACGCAGTATTTT
TRBV28	TRBJ1-5	.	TRBD1	CASSPTGVYQPQHF	TGTGCCAGCAGTCCAACAGGGGTCTACCAGCCCCAGCATTTT
TRBV6-4	TRBJ2-2	once	.	CASSDSSANTGELFF	TGTGCCAGCAGTGACTCTAGCGCGAACACCGGGGAGCTGTTTTTT
TRBV5-6	TRBJ2-3	.	.	CASSPLVGGTSTDTQYF	TGTGCCAGCAGCCCCCTCGTGGGGGGAACGAGCACAGATACGCAGTATTTT
TRBV6-5	TRBJ1-4	.	TRBD1	CASSYGRGRKNEKLFF	TGTGCCAGCAGTTACGGCAGGGGGCGAAAAAATGAAAAACTGTTTTTT
TRBV4-1	TRBJ1-2	many	.	CASSHTVRDSYGYTF	TGCGCCAGCAGCCACACAGTGAGGGATTCCTATGGCTACACCTTC
TRBV4-1	TRBJ2-2	.	.	CASSPGTGELFF	TGCGCCAGCAGCCCGGGAACCGGGGAGCTGTTTTTT
TRBV4-3	TRBJ2-1	.	.	CASSQLEQGDEQFF	TGCGCCAGCAGCCAACTAGAACAGGGCGATGAGCAGTTCTTC
TRBV9	TRBJ1-1	.	TRBD1	CASRKDRGNIEGEAFF	TGTGCCAGCAGAAAGGACAGGGGGAATATTGAAGGTGAAGCTTTCTTT
TRBV28	TRBJ1-4	once	.	CASSFSRGSEKLFF	TGTGCCAGCAGTTTCAGTCGGGGTAGTGAAAAACTGTTTTTT
TRBV7-2	TRBJ1-5	.	.	CASSPQGQPQHF	TGTGCCAGCAGCCCCCAGGGGCAGCCCCAGCATTTT
TRBV2	TRBJ1-6	.	TRBD1	CASSEALQGAASPLHF	TGTGCCAGCAGTGAAGCGCTTCAGGGGGCAGCTTCACCCCTCCACTTT
TRBV6-4	TRBJ2-2	.	.	CASSDLGAGELFF	TGTGCCAGCAGTGACTTGGGAGCCGGGGAGCTGTTTTTT
TRBV7-9	TRBJ2-6	.	.	CASSFTGISGANVLTF	TGTGCCAGCAGCTTTACAGGGATCTCTGGGGCCAACGTCCTGACTTTC
TRBV5-4	TRBJ1-2	.	TRBD1	CASSLDGTGKGGYTF	TGTGCCAGCAGCTTGGATGGGACAGGGAAAGGTGGCTACACCTTC
TRBV12-3/TRBV12-4	TRBJ1-5	.	.	CASSFNSGETQHF	TGTGCCAGCAGCTTCAACTCCGGTGAGACCCAGCATTTT
TRBV10-3	TRBJ2-5	once	TRBD2	CAISWREGGETQYF	TGTGCCATCAGTTGGAGGGAGGGTGGAGAGACCCAGTACTTC
TRBV10-3	TRBJ1-2	.	TRBD1	CAISEPTGSRNGYTF	TGTGCCATCAGTGAGCCGACAGGGTCGAGAAATGGCTACACCTTC
TRBV19	TRBJ2-6	.	TRBD1	CASSIRGQGSGANVLTF	TGTGCCAGTAGTATTAGGGGACAGGGCTCTGGGGCCAACGTCCTGACTTTC
TRBV23-1	TRBJ1-1	.	.	CASSQSARLLNTEAFF	TGCGCCAGCAGTCAATCGGCCAGACTCTTGAACACTGAAGCTTTCTTT
TRBV30	TRBJ2-2	once	TRBD2	CAYRAREKNTGELFF	TGTGCCTATAGAGCGCGGGAGAAGAACACCGGGGAGCTGTTTTTT
TRBV30	TRBJ1-3	.	.	CAWSLESRVSGNTIYF	TGTGCCTGGAGTCTTGAGAGCAGGGTATCTGGAAACACCATATATTTT